Given below is one T cell receptor (beta chain) in context. The target of this receptor is not known. The junction differs from germline at one of its ends, possibly a read error. This record comes from a study of cytomegalovirus exposure and HLA in healthy donors (dated by TCRdb to the late 2010s). Regarding the research as a whole: A later analysis indicated that the 95 to 150 validation repertoires were generated on the platform also employed for the approximately 700 repertoires of the first cohort. The study aimed to test whether signatures of past pathogen exposure could be identified by cataloging public T cell receptors. Besides the first cohort of roughly 700 subjects, a separate validation cohort made up of 120 different subjects was used. To predict cytomegalovirus infection status, the study combined high-throughput TCR immunosequencing, statistical association of individual TCRs with disease status, and machine learning. What the research found in general, with its limitations: Across donors, most TCR sequences were observed very rarely, whereas some public TCRs were present in many individuals. Of the cluster scores, approximately 94% were above 0 in a later analysis, which found that TCRs clustered in the first cohort also tended to co-occur in the 120 or so validation repertoires. A total of 164 TCR beta chains were listed by the study as associated with cytomegalovirus. The validation cohort had no HLA typing available for a later analysis, so co-occurrence within that cohort was assessed over all 130 or so repertoires. The authors suggested that the approach could potentially be generalized to other disease states and immunological phenotypes. In vitro tests confirmed that a few of the cytomegalovirus-associated TCR beta chains recognize cytomegalovirus antigens. Cytomegalovirus status was reported to be diagnosed by the classifier with high specificity and sensitivity in both the original and validation cohorts.

Separate from the approximately 670-subject first cohort, the validation cohort of 90 to 150 subjects was the group to which the donors belonged. Library preparation was by the immunoSEQ multiplex PCR assay. From the authors' description of their analysis: A statistical classification framework was developed to diagnose cytomegalovirus status using the catalog of TCR beta chain sequences. TCRdb took this table from immuneACCESS and kept in-frame rearrangements with V and J called. Such tables lack part of the clones; where checked against another copy, unresolved V genes explain under half of the gap, and the rest is unexplained. V and J calls and clone size are copied from that table; D and trimming were computed from the DNA. For this sample the table gives about 200,000 clones, of which roughly 84% were detected only once. The ten largest account for roughly 12% of the sample. Its CDR3 holds 14 amino acids, cysteine through phenylalanine. This entry keeps only the CDR3 DNA: 42 bases, framed from base 1. For CDR1 and CDR2, the germline V gene lists SGHTA and FQGNSA.

Material for sequencing was PBMCs. The chain is made from TRBV7-2 and TRBJ2-3; TRBD2 aligns with 9 central bases. The source of this sequence is a woman in her twenties or thirties in good health and CMV-seropositive. The CDR3 region has the sequence CASSLAGRTDTQYF. The DNA reads as follows: TGTGCCAGCAGCCTAGCGGGGCGCACAGATACGCAGTATTTT.